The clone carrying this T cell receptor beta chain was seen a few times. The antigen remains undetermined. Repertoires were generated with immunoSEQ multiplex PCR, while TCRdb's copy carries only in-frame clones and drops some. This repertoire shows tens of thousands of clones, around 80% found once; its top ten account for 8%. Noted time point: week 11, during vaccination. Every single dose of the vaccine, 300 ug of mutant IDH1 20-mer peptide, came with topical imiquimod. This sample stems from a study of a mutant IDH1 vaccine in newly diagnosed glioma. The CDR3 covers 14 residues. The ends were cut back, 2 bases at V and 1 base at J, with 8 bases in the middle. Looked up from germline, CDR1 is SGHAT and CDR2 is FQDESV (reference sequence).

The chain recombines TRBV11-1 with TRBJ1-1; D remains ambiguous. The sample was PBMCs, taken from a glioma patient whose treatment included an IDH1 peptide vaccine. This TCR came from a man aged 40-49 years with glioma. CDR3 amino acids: CASSLNPGNTEAFF. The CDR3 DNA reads TGTGCCAGCAGCTTAAACCCCGGGAACACTGAAGCTTTCTTT.